This T cell receptor (beta chain) was identified in a study of human T cells and chemical hapten exposure. Time point defined: pre-sensitization, week 0. The treatment: therapeutic diphenylcyclopropenone sensitization with weekly scalp DPC. Patients had alopecia, were aged 18 to 70, and were not pregnant. Per the study methods: Sequenced samples showed a median of roughly 99,000 TCRs each, with counts running from around 24,000 to 710,000. Using its own MiXCR run on the RACE reads, TCRdb lists one record per CDR3 protein. What appears here as the V and J calls and clone size reflects TCRdb's work, not the paper's. Of around 95,000 distinct CDR3 sequences listed, 10% to 14% are singletons. The sequencing here drew on whole blood, taken in connection with sensitization to the hapten diphenylcyclopropenone (DPC). The receptor was derived from a woman aged 60 to 75 with alopecia areata. Some clones in this sample may be carry-over from other donors' samples.

CDR3 coding DNA: TGTGCCAGCAGCCCCAGACAGGGCAACTATGGCTACACCTTC. Translated, it gives CASSPRQGNYGYTF. The chain uses TRBV7-2 and TRBJ1-2; 7 bases agree with TRBD1. J gave up 2 bases and V 5 bases, and 5 bases lay outside the gene matches. The CDR3 runs to 14 residues. The germline V gene has CDR1 SGHTA and CDR2 FQGNSA.